Listed here is a single T cell receptor beta chain. The data belong to a study of technical replicates of blood from a handful of donors. V trimming: 4 bases; J trimming: 3 bases; junction bases outside the gene matches: 6. The CDR3 loop spans 13 amino acids. The germline V gene encodes CDR1 SQVTM and CDR2 ANQGSEA. Sequencing used immunoSEQ multiplex PCR; TCRdb keeps in-frame clones, though not all of them. The profile covers about 70,000 clones, with around 97% appearing a single time and approximately 0.2% taken by the ten largest. The chain recombines TRBV29-1 with TRBJ2-7; 7 positions agree with TRBD1. The sequence was collected from a human donor in good health. The sequenced sample consisted of T cells isolated from PBMCs. This chain's CDR3 is CSVGGGTIYEQYF. The CDR3 nucleotides are TGCAGCGTTGGAGGGGGCACTATCTACGAGCAGTACTTC.